This is a list of T cell receptor beta chains from one sample in a study of OX40 agonist ivuxolimab in advanced cancers. The table came from immunoSEQ multiplex PCR; TCRdb's copy has only in-frame clones and leaves some out. The sample has tens of thousands of clones; 84% are singletons. This specimen consisted of CD4+ or CD8+ T cells sorted from blood, obtained in a trial of the OX40 agonist ivuxolimab. The receptors shown here come from an adult with an advanced solid tumor such as melanoma, head and neck, liver or kidney cancer. CDR3s include the opening cysteine and the closing phenylalanine or tryptophan. Each record gives: D gene, clone size, V gene, J gene, CDR3 protein. D genes are given only for firm matches. Clone size is stated in some rows and not others, as once, few, many or a class when expanded.

D gene: -
clone size: few
V gene: TRBV10-1
J gene: TRBJ2-7
CDR3 protein: CASSQESALERSEQYF

D gene: TRBD1
clone size: -
V gene: TRBV7-6
J gene: TRBJ1-6
CDR3 protein: CASSLGPRGQYNSPLHF

D gene: TRBD2
clone size: few
V gene: TRBV29-1
J gene: TRBJ2-3
CDR3 protein: CASSGGGSTDTQYF

D gene: -
clone size: -
V gene: TRBV5-1
J gene: TRBJ1-1
CDR3 protein: CASRLDTPSHEAFF

D gene: -
clone size: -
V gene: TRBV27
J gene: TRBJ1-1
CDR3 protein: CASSWTENTEAFF

D gene: -
clone size: few
V gene: TRBV2
J gene: TRBJ1-6
CDR3 protein: CASSEGYNSPLHF

D gene: TRBD1
clone size: few
V gene: TRBV7-9
J gene: TRBJ1-1
CDR3 protein: CASSLASGTGWTEAFF

D gene: -
clone size: once
V gene: TRBV9
J gene: TRBJ1-6
CDR3 protein: CASSVEDGLGTPLHF

D gene: -
clone size: -
V gene: TRBV14
J gene: TRBJ1-2
CDR3 protein: CASSQRSNYGYTF

D gene: -
clone size: -
V gene: TRBV19
J gene: TRBJ1-1
CDR3 protein: CASIGDLNTEAFF

D gene: TRBD1
clone size: once
V gene: TRBV28
J gene: TRBJ1-2
CDR3 protein: CASSPTGIYGYTF

D gene: TRBD1
clone size: -
V gene: TRBV29-1
J gene: TRBJ1-2
CDR3 protein: CSGWDRSNYGYTF

D gene: TRBD1
clone size: -
V gene: TRBV6-5
J gene: TRBJ1-1
CDR3 protein: CASSSHRDRVNTEAFF

D gene: -
clone size: -
V gene: TRBV18
J gene: TRBJ1-3
CDR3 protein: CASSEGSRGSGNTIYF

D gene: -
clone size: once
V gene: TRBV7-9
J gene: TRBJ1-5
CDR3 protein: CASSWGSSQPQHF

D gene: TRBD1
clone size: -
V gene: TRBV6-5
J gene: TRBJ2-1
CDR3 protein: CASSAQGEHNNEQFF

D gene: TRBD1
clone size: -
V gene: TRBV28
J gene: TRBJ1-1
CDR3 protein: CASSQRDREAFF

D gene: -
clone size: few
V gene: TRBV6-1
J gene: TRBJ1-4
CDR3 protein: CASMSGGKLFF

D gene: -
clone size: -
V gene: TRBV9
J gene: TRBJ2-3
CDR3 protein: CASSVELGGTDTQYF

D gene: -
clone size: -
V gene: TRBV15
J gene: TRBJ1-4
CDR3 protein: CATSRDGGPQEKLFF

D gene: -
clone size: -
V gene: TRBV18
J gene: TRBJ1-1
CDR3 protein: CASSLDSKQGEAFF

D gene: TRBD2
clone size: -
V gene: TRBV25-1
J gene: TRBJ2-1
CDR3 protein: CASATLGGVNEQFF

D gene: TRBD1
clone size: once
V gene: TRBV30
J gene: TRBJ1-2
CDR3 protein: CAWTGGRGYTF

D gene: -
clone size: few
V gene: TRBV25-1
J gene: TRBJ1-6
CDR3 protein: CASSESQGYSPLHF

D gene: TRBD2
clone size: -
V gene: TRBV5-1
J gene: TRBJ2-7
CDR3 protein: CASRALAGEKGYEQYF

D gene: -
clone size: -
V gene: TRBV16
J gene: TRBJ2-2
CDR3 protein: CASSQSSGTTGELFF

D gene: -
clone size: once
V gene: TRBV5-1
J gene: TRBJ2-2
CDR3 protein: CASNKEDGTGELFF

D gene: -
clone size: few
V gene: TRBV10-2
J gene: TRBJ2-3
CDR3 protein: CASSRLADTQYF

D gene: -
clone size: once
V gene: TRBV25-1
J gene: TRBJ2-5
CDR3 protein: CASSEYSGRGQETQYF

D gene: -
clone size: -
V gene: TRBV7-9
J gene: TRBJ1-1
CDR3 protein: CASSLGVGGLRDTEAFF

D gene: TRBD1
clone size: -
V gene: TRBV18
J gene: TRBJ2-2
CDR3 protein: CASSPSQGDTGELFF

D gene: -
clone size: -
V gene: TRBV4-1
J gene: TRBJ2-7
CDR3 protein: CASSSIWREWTVTEQYF

D gene: -
clone size: -
V gene: TRBV5-1
J gene: TRBJ2-3
CDR3 protein: CASSFVGGQDTQYF

D gene: -
clone size: once
V gene: TRBV5-8
J gene: -
CDR3 protein: CASSSYEQYF

D gene: -
clone size: -
V gene: TRBV9
J gene: TRBJ2-7
CDR3 protein: CASSVVSASYEQYF

D gene: -
clone size: -
V gene: TRBV7-2
J gene: TRBJ1-1
CDR3 protein: CASSSQNTEAFF

D gene: TRBD2
clone size: -
V gene: TRBV19
J gene: TRBJ2-2
CDR3 protein: CASSRGLAGGSNTGELFF

D gene: TRBD1
clone size: once
V gene: TRBV6-6
J gene: TRBJ2-7
CDR3 protein: CASSTLQQGQLAEQYF

D gene: TRBD1
clone size: -
V gene: TRBV29-1
J gene: TRBJ1-1
CDR3 protein: CSVHALGDRIINTEAFF

D gene: -
clone size: -
V gene: TRBV12-5
J gene: TRBJ2-1
CDR3 protein: CTSGKDYNEQFF

D gene: -
clone size: -
V gene: TRBV5-4
J gene: TRBJ1-1
CDR3 protein: CASSLALQMNTEAFF

D gene: -
clone size: -
V gene: TRBV14
J gene: TRBJ1-1
CDR3 protein: CASSPLTGTEAFF

D gene: TRBD1
clone size: once
V gene: TRBV6-5
J gene: TRBJ2-7
CDR3 protein: CASRPDRARYEQYF

D gene: -
clone size: -
V gene: TRBV19
J gene: TRBJ1-5
CDR3 protein: CASSIGWGDRNQPQHF

D gene: TRBD2
clone size: once
V gene: TRBV5-1
J gene: TRBJ2-1
CDR3 protein: CASSWGLAESSYNEQFF

D gene: -
clone size: -
V gene: TRBV7-9
J gene: TRBJ2-3
CDR3 protein: CASSFQDTQYF

D gene: TRBD2
clone size: -
V gene: TRBV29-1
J gene: TRBJ2-2
CDR3 protein: CSVQTSGNTGELFF

D gene: -
clone size: -
V gene: TRBV19
J gene: TRBJ2-7
CDR3 protein: CASSIGGAYEQYF

D gene: -
clone size: -
V gene: TRBV5-1
J gene: TRBJ2-5
CDR3 protein: CASSLNQETQYF

D gene: TRBD2
clone size: -
V gene: TRBV5-1
J gene: TRBJ2-1
CDR3 protein: CASSLPGLAGGTEQFF

D gene: TRBD1
clone size: -
V gene: TRBV6-5
J gene: TRBJ1-2
CDR3 protein: CASRPTGGGFYGYTF

D gene: TRBD1
clone size: -
V gene: TRBV5-4
J gene: TRBJ1-1
CDR3 protein: CASSLQGDTEAFF

D gene: TRBD1
clone size: few
V gene: TRBV11-2
J gene: TRBJ2-7
CDR3 protein: CASSRESGTGYSAYEQYF

D gene: -
clone size: few
V gene: TRBV5-1
J gene: TRBJ2-7
CDR3 protein: CASSPTGSYEQYF